The source of this TCR beta chain is a study of T cell repertoires in cytomegalovirus infection. About the research overall: HLA-B-restricted CMV epitopes that are well studied were used alongside recently identified HLA-C-restricted ones. Matching HLA type and CMV infection were both indicated by public TCR beta signatures.

This CDR3 has 13 residues. Germline CDR1 reads MGHRA; CDR2 reads YSYEKL. V was pared by 11 bases and J by 0 bases, with 10 bases between. Study-wide findings and caveats: In two of eight donors, the top clonotype was HLA-C-restricted CMV-specific. CMV carriers with the relevant HLA were identified by cumulative public TCR beta family frequency.

TCRdb used MiXCR to reprocess the reads, holding one entry per CDR3 protein. Of some 220,000 distinct CDR3 sequences in the sample, roughly two fifths were seen once. A remark on this clonotype: As yet, its antigen is unknown.

The TCR sequence derives from a human donor in good health (CMV status not recorded). Some clones in this sample may be carry-over from other donors' samples. The chain recombines TRBV4-1 with TRBJ2-2; unclear D gene. The sequences come from CD8+ T cells from cultured PBMCs, collected from culture after CMV antigen stimulation. The CDR3 spells CAARTPNTGELFF. CDR3 DNA: TGCGCCGCGCGTACGCCGAACACCGGGGAGCTGTTTTTT.